Presented here are 18 T cell receptor beta chains from one specimen sequenced in a study of patients and donors after allogeneic stem cell transplantation. TCRdb recomputed calls from the RT-PCR reads with MiXCR, one row per CDR3 protein. The sample records around 150,000 distinct CDR3 sequences, around 30% being singletons. Material for sequencing was blood, either unsorted or a sorted T cell fraction (not recorded which). Receptor source: a human donor who was either an allogeneic HSCT recipient or a stem cell or donor lymphocyte infusion donor (not recorded which). It is not recorded whose cells these are; they may come from a transplant donor.

This chain uses TRBV6-5 with TRBJ2-4, with 10 bases lining up with TRBD1. There are 12 residues in the CDR3. Germline V gene sequence: CDR1 MNHEY, CDR2 SVGAGI. Trimming cost V 11 bases and J 6 bases; bases outside gene matches: 4. The CDR3 is CASRTGGNIQYF. The CDR3 coding sequence is TGTGCCTCCCGGACAGGGGGAAACATTCAGTACTTC.

This clonotype was counted only a few times. This chain uses TRBV14 with TRBJ1-4, with unresolved D. The V and J ends lost 1 base and 7 bases respectively, with 16 bases between them. This CDR3 comprises 16 residues. Germline values: CDR1 SGHDN, CDR2 FVKESK. CDR3 in DNA: TGTGCCAGCAGCCAAGGGAGGACCAGCTATCCTGAAAAACTGTTTTTT. It yields the protein CASSQGRTSYPEKLFF.

The sample holds a few counts of this clonotype. The chain has TRBV29-1 and TRBJ2-7; no clear D gene. The V and J ends lost 4 bases and 4 bases respectively, with 8 bases between them. The CDR3 sequence is 11 residues long. The germline gives CDR1 SQVTM, CDR2 ANQGSEA. The DNA of the CDR3 is TGCAGCGTTGGGAATCTTTACGAGCAGTACTTC. This gives the protein CSVGNLYEQYF.

In this sample, this clonotype turned up a few times. This rearrangement joins TRBV12-3 or TRBV12-4 to TRBJ1-3; 7 bases match TRBD1. CDR3 size: 13 residues. The V and J ends lost 6 bases and 2 bases, in that order; junction bases with no gene match: 1. The CDR3 region is CASRGTAGNTIYF. CDR3 nucleotide sequence: TGTGCCAGCAGAGGGACAGCTGGAAACACCATATATTTT.

The chain recombines TRBV7-8 with TRBJ1-4; TRBD1 might be the D (5 bases). The germline V and J ends were trimmed by 3 bases and 3 bases, with 11 bases remaining between them. This CDR3 spans 15 amino acids. Germline lookup yields CDR1 SGHVS and CDR2 FQNEAQ. CDR3 nucleotide sequence: TGTGCCAGCAGCTTCAGGGCAGGGTCTAATGAAAAACTGTTTTTT. It specifies CASSFRAGSNEKLFF.

The chain has TRBV6-5 and TRBJ2-7, with 9 bases fitting TRBD2. The CDR3 totals 14 residues. The germline V gene encodes CDR1 MNHEY and CDR2 SVGAGI. Trimming took 7 bases from V and 4 from J; bases not matched to a gene: 8. CDR3 coding DNA: TGTGCCAGCAAGCTGCTAGCGGGACATTACGAGCAGTACTTC. Residues: CASKLLAGHYEQYF.

The chain employs TRBV5-1 and TRBJ2-7, with D perhaps TRBD1 (5 bases). Trimming removed 4 bases from V and 6 bases from J, with 11 bases in between. Germline values: CDR1 SGHRS, CDR2 YFSETQ. This CDR3 contains 12 residues. The CDR3 spells CASSPQGAEQYF. Written as DNA, the CDR3 is TGCGCCAGCAGCCCACAAGGGGCCGAGCAGTACTTC.

This clonotype occurred a few times. V is TRBV27 and J is TRBJ1-5, with D perhaps TRBD1 (5 bases). The V and J ends lost 3 bases and 7 bases respectively, with 16 bases between them. CDR1 and CDR2 from the germline V gene are MNHEY and SMNVEV (reference sequence). The CDR3 runs 15 residues. DNA for the CDR3: TGTGCCAGCAGTTTCCGGGACGGCGGGTTACAGCCCCAGCATTTT. Translated, it gives CASSFRDGGLQPQHF.

This chain links TRBV4-3 with TRBJ2-5; TRBD2 agrees at 8 bases. The CDR3 runs 14 residues. J was trimmed by 2 bases and V by 3 bases; bases with no gene match: 2. CDR1 and CDR2 (germline): LGHNA, YSLEER. The CDR3 here is CASSHRLAQETQYF. In nucleotides, the CDR3 is TGCGCCAGCAGCCATAGACTAGCGCAAGAGACCCAGTACTTC.

This clonotype came up many times. V and J are TRBV20-1 and TRBJ1-1; D remains ambiguous. Looked up from germline, CDR1 is DFQATT and CDR2 is SNEGSKA (reference sequence). The V gene lost 1 base and the J gene lost 3 bases, with 6 bases spanning the gap. This CDR3 is 12 amino acids long. The CDR3 bases are TGCAGTGCTAGAGTGAGCTACACTGAAGCTTTCTTT. This translates into CSARVSYTEAFF.

This clonotype was observed a few times. The chain uses TRBV11-2 and TRBJ2-1, with D perhaps TRBD1 or TRBD2 (5 bases each). V was trimmed by 5 bases and J by 10 bases, leaving 9 bases between them. Per germline, CDR1 SGHAT and CDR2 FQNNGV. CDR3 length equals 11 residues. The CDR3 DNA is TGTGCCAGCAGCGACGGGACGGAGCAGTTCTTC. Its protein is CASSDGTEQFF.

In this sample, this clonotype turned up a few times. The V gene is TRBV29-1, the J gene TRBJ2-3; D unclear. This CDR3 is 14 amino acids long. The germline V gene encodes CDR1 SQVTM and CDR2 ANQGSEA. Trimming left V 4 bases short and J 6 bases short, with 17 bases between. The CDR3 is CSVVVSVQRDTQYF. The CDR3 nucleotides are TGCAGCGTTGTAGTGTCCGTTCAGAGGGATACGCAGTATTTT.

This clonotype was counted a few times. The CDR3 DNA reads as TGCAGTGCTAGAGAGGGGACAGGGAAAGCCCAGCATTTT. Its protein product is CSAREGTGKAQHF. The chain has TRBV20-1 and TRBJ1-5, with 9 positions matching TRBD1. Germline trimming cut 0 bases from V and 11 bases from J; bases unmatched to any gene: 5. CDR1 is DFQATT and CDR2 is SNEGSKA in the germline V gene (reference sequence). This CDR3 region has 13 residues.

This clonotype occurred a few times. The limits of the CDR3 on the DNA are not certain, so only TCRdb's listed CDR3 is given. The J gene is TRBJ1-1, the V gene TRBV19. Germline CDR1 reads LNHDA; CDR2 reads SQIVND (reference sequence). The CDR3 spans 17 residues, counting both ends. This CDR3 is CASSILAGSLMNTEAFF.

This chain joins TRBV5-1 and TRBJ2-2; D might be TRBD1 (6 bases). Trimming took 0 bases from V and 3 from J, leaving 15 bases between them. The CDR3 runs to 17 residues. The germline gives CDR1 SGHRS, CDR2 YFSETQ. The CDR3 protein is CASSLAYRTDDTGELFF. The CDR3 nucleotides are TGCGCCAGCAGCTTGGCCTATCGGACAGACGACACCGGGGAGCTGTTTTTT.

This clonotype was recorded a few times. This chain uses TRBV20-1 with TRBJ1-1; no reliable D call. Per the germline V gene, CDR1 is DFQATT and CDR2 is SNEGSKA (reference sequence). Trimming removed 0 bases at V and 10 bases at J, with 15 bases between. This CDR3 has 13 residues. The CDR3 nucleotides are TGCAGTGCTAGAGATTCCCCCCGAAGAGGAGCTTTCTTT. It translates to CSARDSPRRGAFF.

This clonotype was observed a handful of times. The J gene is TRBJ2-5, the V gene TRBV7-8; tentatively, D is TRBD1 (7 bases). The CDR3 length is 14 residues. Germline V CDR1 and CDR2: SGHVS, FQNEAQ. Trimming pared 6 bases from V and 4 bases from J, leaving 15 bases between. CDR3 protein: CASRTGTPPETQYF. The CDR3 bases are TGTGCCAGCAGGACAGGGACTCCCCCAGAGACCCAGTACTTC.

This clonotype occurred a few times. The DNA of the CDR3 is TGTGCCAGCAGTCCGACCAGGGGCTCCAATCAGCCCCAGCATTTT. Its translation is CASSPTRGSNQPQHF. The rearrangement uses TRBV27 and TRBJ1-5; tentatively, D is TRBD1 (6 bases). V lost 5 bases and J lost 3, with 14 bases in between. Germline loops: CDR1 MNHEY, CDR2 SMNVEV (reference sequence). The CDR3 runs 15 residues.